This T cell receptor (beta chain) was obtained from a study of OX40 agonist ivuxolimab in advanced cancers. V lost 6 bases to trimming and J lost 8 bases, with 20 bases between them. The germline V gene encodes CDR1 SEHNR and CDR2 FQNEAQ (reference sequence). CDR3 length: 15 amino acids. About this clone itself: What it binds is not known.

Study-wide findings and caveats: Clonal expansion by week 6 occurred in CD4+ and CD8+ blood T cells (at 0.1 to 3.0 mg/kg). Patients with a partial response at 0.1-3.0 mg/kg had among the lowest clonal expansion.

A history of autoimmune disease or systemic immunosuppression excluded patients. TCRdb's copy holds only in-frame clones and misses some; the assay was immunoSEQ multiplex PCR. The profile shows roughly 60,000 clones, about 85% of them singletons. This clonotype was sampled from an adult with an advanced solid tumor such as melanoma, head and neck, liver or kidney cancer. The input for sequencing was CD4+ or CD8+ T cells sorted from blood, taken in a trial of the OX40 agonist ivuxolimab. The chain carries TRBV7-9 and TRBJ2-1, with no clear D. The CDR3 coding sequence is TGTGCCAGCAGTCTTGACCGCCTTAGGGCGCATGAGCAGTTCTTC. Its translation is CASSLDRLRAHEQFF.